The next 10 T cell receptor beta chains were all read from a single sample in a study of cytomegalovirus exposure and HLA in healthy donors. Primers for the PCR totalled 60 Vbeta and 13 Jbeta. The repertoire was sequenced with immunoSEQ multiplex PCR; TCRdb's copy has only in-frame clones and lacks some. The data hold roughly 67,000 clones, with 70% to 85% observed a single time. The sample was PBMCs. These receptors were obtained from a man aged 55 to 70 in good health and CMV-seropositive.

This clone showed up just a few times. The chain links TRBV7-8 to TRBJ2-3, with 10 bases fitting TRBD2. CDR3 length: 19 amino acids. V lost 5 bases to trimming and J lost 3 bases; unmatched junction nucleotides: 17. The germline gives CDR1 SGHVS, CDR2 FQNEAQ. In DNA form, the CDR3 reads TGTGCCAGCAGCGCCATTCGGGGTAGCGGGGGGTTGGAAACAGATACGCAGTATTTT. Residues: CASSAIRGSGGLETDTQYF.

The genes are TRBV5-4 and TRBJ2-3; tentative D call: TRBD1 (7 bases). V lost 4 bases, J lost 4 bases, and 16 bases lay in between. The germline V gene encodes CDR1 SGHNT and CDR2 YYREEE (reference sequence). This CDR3 is 15 amino acids long. CDR3 region: CASSRGGGAADTQYF. The CDR3 region has the DNA TGTGCCAGCAGCCGAGGAGGGGGCGCAGCAGATACGCAGTATTTT.

The chain carries TRBV18 and TRBJ2-5; D not certain. Trimming took off 1 base at V and 5 bases at J, with 8 bases between the two ends. In germline, CDR1 is KGHSH, CDR2 LQKENI. The CDR3 is made up of 13 amino acids. Here the CDR3 DNA reads TGTGCCAGCTCACCACACGTCGCGGAGACCCAGTACTTC. Protein product: CASSPHVAETQYF.

The chain is built from TRBV4-1 and TRBJ2-1; D call uncertain. Trimming removed 0 bases at V and 2 bases at J, with 8 bases between. CDR1 is MGHRA, CDR2 YSYEKL, per germline. This CDR3 contains 15 residues. CDR3 in amino acids: CASSQDNGPYNEQFF. The DNA for the CDR3 is TGCGCCAGCAGCCAAGATAACGGTCCCTACAATGAGCAGTTCTTC.

V and J are TRBV18 and TRBJ2-2; TRBD1 might be the D (6 bases). The germline gives CDR1 KGHSH, CDR2 LQKENI. The CDR3 extends over 16 amino acids. V was shortened by 3 bases and J by 4 bases, with 15 bases between the two germline ends. CDR3 in DNA: TGTGCCAGCTCACCCCTGGACAGAGGTTCCACCGGGGAGCTGTTTTTT. Translation gives CASSPLDRGSTGELFF.

V usage is TRBV11-2 and J usage is TRBJ2-1; 8 bases line up with TRBD2. The CDR3 runs 17 residues. V was pared by 2 bases and J by 0 bases, with 6 bases of the junction left unmatched. CDR1 and CDR2 from the germline V gene are SGHAT and FQNNGV. DNA for the CDR3: TGTGCCAGCAGCTTAATAGGCGGGAGGAGCTCCTACAATGAGCAGTTCTTC. This sequence encodes CASSLIGGRSSYNEQFF.

The chain carries TRBV7-9 and TRBJ1-1, with no clear D. This CDR3 has 14 amino acids. CDR1 SEHNR and CDR2 FQNEAQ come from the germline V gene (reference sequence). The V gene lost 2 bases and the J gene lost 1 base, with 8 bases spanning the gap. CDR3 nucleotides: TGTGCCAGCAGCTTACCCTCTAGGAACACTGAAGCTTTCTTT. Protein product: CASSLPSRNTEAFF. Based on the CDR3 plus reference TRBV7-9 and TRBJ1-1, the full variable domain is DTGVSQNPRHKITKRGQNVTFRCDPISEHNRLYWYRQTLGQGPEFLTYFQNEAQLEKSRLLSDRFSAERPKGSFSTLEIQRTEQGDSAMYLCASSLPSRNTEAFFGQGTRLTVV.

CDR3 DNA sequence: TGTGCCAGCAGCTTAATGGCGGGATCCCCTGTCCGCCTCAATGAGCAGTTCTTC. Amino acid sequence: CASSLMAGSPVRLNEQFF. The gene calls are TRBV11-2 and TRBJ2-1; tentative D call: TRBD2 (6 bases). Germline values: CDR1 SGHAT, CDR2 FQNNGV. This CDR3 is 18 amino acids long. With 2 bases removed from V and 6 bases from J, the gap between germline ends came to 23 bases.

The sample holds a few counts of this clone. The gene calls are TRBV27 and TRBJ1-2, with a possible D match to TRBD1 (5 bases). The CDR3 is 13 residues long. Trimming took off 3 bases at V and 2 bases at J, with 7 bases between the two ends. CDR1 MNHEY and CDR2 SMNVEV come from the germline V gene (reference sequence). The CDR3, as DNA: TGTGCCAGCAGTTTGTCAGGGAACTATGGCTACACCTTC. Translated, it gives CASSLSGNYGYTF.

The rearrangement uses TRBV4-2 and TRBJ1-6; D remains unclear. V shed 7 bases and J shed 0 bases, with 10 bases lying between them. Germline lookup yields CDR1 LGHNA and CDR2 YNFKEQ. The CDR3 extends over 15 amino acids. This chain's CDR3 is CASTSSSSYNSPLHF. The CDR3 DNA reads as TGTGCCAGCACTTCTAGTAGCTCCTATAATTCACCCCTCCACTTT.